These T cell receptor beta chains were read from a single sample in a study of CD8 T cells in ankylosing spondylitis. TCRdb independently ran MiXCR on the 5' RACE reads; one entry per CDR3 protein. The sample has roughly 240,000 distinct CDR3 sequences, 30% to 35% seen once. The specimen was blood, either unsorted or a sorted T cell fraction (not recorded which). All receptors derive from a male donor with ankylosing spondylitis or in good health (not recorded which). Both conserved end residues are part of each CDR3. The D gene is left open where the match is weak. Expanded clones get a size class; other rows say once, few or many, or leave the size out.

j_call v_call d_call clone_size cdr3_nt cdr3_aa
TRBJ2-7 TRBV20-1 NA NA TGCAGTGCTAGAGGGAGCAGATCCTACGAGCAGTACTTC CSARGSRSYEQYF
TRBJ2-3 TRBV12-3/TRBV12-4 NA many TGTGCCAGCAGGACAGATACGCAGTATTTT CASRTDTQYF
TRBJ2-3 TRBV7-7 NA few TGTGCTAGCAGCCCCCTACTACCAGGTAGCACAGATACGCAGTATTTT CASSPLLPGSTDTQYF
TRBJ1-1 TRBV12-3/TRBV12-4 NA few TGTGCCAGCAGTTCAGAAATGGGGTACACTGAAGCTTTCTTT CASSSEMGYTEAFF
TRBJ2-1 TRBV6-1 NA NA TGTGCCAGCAGTAAATCGGCGGGGCTAGCCTCCTACAATGAGCAGTTCTTC CASSKSAGLASYNEQFF
TRBJ2-5 TRBV27 TRBD1 NA TGTGCCAGCAGTTTACACAGGGGGCATCACGCGGAGACCCAGTACTTC CASSLHRGHHAETQYF
TRBJ2-3 TRBV5-5 TRBD2 NA TGTGCCAGCAGCTTGGCTCTAGCGGGGGGGCTGGGGCAGTATTTT CASSLALAGGLGQYF
TRBJ1-1 TRBV6-1 TRBD1 NA TGTGCCAGCAGCATACAAGGACAGGGTGTCACTGAAGCTTTCTTT CASSIQGQGVTEAFF
TRBJ2-3 TRBV25-1 TRBD1 NA TGTGCCAGCAGTGATCCAGGACAGGGACCAGATACGCAGTATTTT CASSDPGQGPDTQYF
TRBJ2-3 TRBV10-3 TRBD1 NA TGTGCCATCAGTGACGAGGGGGCGGCAGATACGCAGTATTTT CAISDEGAADTQYF
TRBJ2-7 TRBV20-1 NA many TGCAGTGCTAGAGATGTGGGGGTTTCCTACGAGCAGTACTTC CSARDVGVSYEQYF
TRBJ1-2 TRBV20-1 TRBD1 NA TGCAGTGCCCCGATGACAGGGGACTATGGCTACACCTTC CSAPMTGDYGYTF
TRBJ2-2 TRBV29-1 TRBD1 NA TGCAGCGCTCGACAGGGAGGGGAGCTGTTTTTT CSARQGGELFF
TRBJ2-7 TRBV29-1 NA many TGCAGCGTTGACCTCGGCTACGAGCAGTACTTC CSVDLGYEQYF
TRBJ1-4 TRBV7-9 NA NA TGTGCCAGCAGCCACCTCCCCGGGGGGCTCGAACTGTTTTTT CASSHLPGGLELFF
TRBJ2-5 TRBV4-1 NA NA TGCGCCAGCAGCCAAGTACCAGCGGAGCAAGAGACCCAGTACTTC CASSQVPAEQETQYF
TRBJ2-7 TRBV18 TRBD1 NA TGTGCCAGCTCACCACCGGGACAGTACGAGCAGTACTTC CASSPPGQYEQYF
TRBJ1-1 TRBV12-3/TRBV12-4 NA few TGTGCCAGCAGCCAGCGGTACACTGAAGCTTTCTTT CASSQRYTEAFF
TRBJ2-1 TRBV5-5 NA NA TGTGCCAGCAGCTTTCTCCGGGACATCTACAATGAGCAGTTCTTC CASSFLRDIYNEQFF
TRBJ1-2 TRBV20-1 TRBD1 NA TGCAGTGCTTGGACAGGGGACTATGGCTACACCTTC CSAWTGDYGYTF
TRBJ1-5 TRBV7-8 TRBD1 few TGTGCCAGCAGCTCCCGGGACAGGGTTAATCAGCCCCAGCATTTT CASSSRDRVNQPQHF
TRBJ2-7 TRBV20-1 TRBD1 many TGCAGTGCTAGGGTGACAGGGTTTTACGAGCAGTACTTC CSARVTGFYEQYF
TRBJ2-2 TRBV29-1 TRBD1 many TGCAGCGAAGGGACAGAGACGAACACCGGGGAGCTGTTTTTT CSEGTETNTGELFF
TRBJ2-3 TRBV28 NA few TGTGCCAGCTCTTGGGGGGGCACAGATACGCAGTATTTT CASSWGGTDTQYF
TRBJ2-7 TRBV29-1 TRBD2 once TGCAGCGTCCAACTGGTTCGGGGGGGCGACTACGAGCAGTACTTC CSVQLVRGGDYEQYF
TRBJ1-2 TRBV3-1 TRBD1 once TGTGCCAGCAGCCCTGGGACAGGGGCGGGAGGCTACACCTTC CASSPGTGAGGYTF
TRBJ1-2 TRBV7-2 NA few TGTGCCAGCAGCCAATGGGGGGCAAACTATGGCTACACCTTC CASSQWGANYGYTF
TRBJ2-7 TRBV20-1 NA few TGCAGTGCTAGAGTCAGGACTAAATCCTACGAGCAGTACTTC CSARVRTKSYEQYF
TRBJ2-2 TRBV7-2 NA few TGTGCCAGCAGCTTATCATCTGGGGGAGGGGAGCTGTTTTTT CASSLSSGGGELFF
TRBJ2-3 TRBV6-2/TRBV6-3 NA NA TGTGCCAGCAGCCGTAGTAGAGCCACAGATACGCAGTATTTT CASSRSRATDTQYF
TRBJ2-5 TRBV29-1 NA many TGCAGCGTTGATACCGGGGAAGAGACCCAGTACTTC CSVDTGEETQYF
TRBJ2-5 TRBV6-1 TRBD2 many TGTGCCAGCAGTCTAGCGGGGGGTGAAGAGACCCAGTACTTC CASSLAGGEETQYF
TRBJ2-5 TRBV5-5 NA NA TGTGCCACCACGATACACCAAGAGACCCAGTACTTC CATTIHQETQYF
TRBJ2-1 TRBV4-2 NA NA TGTGCCAGCAGCCAACCTAGTTCTTCTGAGCAGTTCTTC CASSQPSSSEQFF
TRBJ2-5 TRBV20-1 TRBD1 NA TGCAGTGCAAGGCCGACAGGGCGAAGCCAAGAGACCCAGTACTTC CSARPTGRSQETQYF
TRBJ1-6 TRBV12-3/TRBV12-4 TRBD1 few TGTGCCAGCAGTTTAACAGGGGGTCGTTCACCCCTCCACTTT CASSLTGGRSPLHF
TRBJ1-4 TRBV27 NA NA TGTGCCAGCAGTTTATTCAGGGGAGGCGAAAAACTGTTTTTT CASSLFRGGEKLFF
TRBJ1-5 TRBV20-1 NA many TGCAGTGCTAGTTTCGGACAGAACAATCAGCCCCAGCATTTT CSASFGQNNQPQHF
TRBJ1-2 TRBV12-3/TRBV12-4 TRBD1 once TGTGCCAGCAGTGGACAGGGTATTGGCTACACCTTC CASSGQGIGYTF
TRBJ1-1 TRBV15 NA NA TGTGCCACCAGCAGCGAAAACACTGAAGCTTTCTTT CATSSENTEAFF
TRBJ1-3 TRBV20-1 NA NA TGCAGTGCTAGAGATCAAGGGGCGAGGGGAAACACCATATATTTT CSARDQGARGNTIYF
TRBJ2-5 TRBV15 NA NA TGTGCCACCAGCCCCGGGCGCCTCCAAGAGACCCAGTACTTC CATSPGRLQETQYF
TRBJ2-3 TRBV20-1 TRBD2 few TGCAGTGCCGGACCATCAGTACTAGCGGGGGGGCCGGGCACAGATACGCAGTATTTT CSAGPSVLAGGPGTDTQYF
TRBJ2-7 TRBV12-3/TRBV12-4 NA many TGTGCCAGCAGTTTTAACAGGGTCGACGAGCAGTACTTC CASSFNRVDEQYF
TRBJ2-5 TRBV20-1 TRBD2 many TGCAGCACGACTAGCGGGGTAGAAGAGACCCAGTACTTC CSTTSGVEETQYF
TRBJ2-5 TRBV4-1 TRBD2 NA TGCGCCAGCAGCCGCAATAGCGGGGGCGCGGAGACCCAGTACTTC CASSRNSGGAETQYF
TRBJ2-1 TRBV29-1 NA few TGCAGCGTTGATTCGGGGGCGAGCTCCTACAATGAGCAGTTCTTC CSVDSGASSYNEQFF
TRBJ1-5 TRBV20-1 NA few TGCAGTGCTAGAGCTGAAAGCAATCAGCCCCAGCATTTT CSARAESNQPQHF
TRBJ1-1 TRBV12-3/TRBV12-4 NA NA TGTGCCAGCAGTTTAATCCAGGCCCTGAACACTGAAGCTTTCTTT CASSLIQALNTEAFF
TRBJ1-6 TRBV5-1 NA NA TGCGCCAGCAGCTTGGGCAGGGAATCCTATAATTCACCCCTCCACTTT CASSLGRESYNSPLHF
TRBJ2-7 TRBV27 NA few TGTGCCAGCAGCCAGGGGCGCGAGCAGTACTTC CASSQGREQYF
TRBJ1-1 TRBV5-1 NA few TGCGCCAGCAGCCTGGACGGGTACAACACTGAAGCTTTCTTT CASSLDGYNTEAFF
TRBJ2-1 TRBV29-1 NA few TGCAGCGTTGGTACAGACAGACTTGGGGAGCAGTTCTTC CSVGTDRLGEQFF
TRBJ2-1 TRBV11-2 NA NA TGTGCCAGCAGCTTAAGGTCTAGCCACAGCTCCTACAATGAGCAGTTCTTC CASSLRSSHSSYNEQFF